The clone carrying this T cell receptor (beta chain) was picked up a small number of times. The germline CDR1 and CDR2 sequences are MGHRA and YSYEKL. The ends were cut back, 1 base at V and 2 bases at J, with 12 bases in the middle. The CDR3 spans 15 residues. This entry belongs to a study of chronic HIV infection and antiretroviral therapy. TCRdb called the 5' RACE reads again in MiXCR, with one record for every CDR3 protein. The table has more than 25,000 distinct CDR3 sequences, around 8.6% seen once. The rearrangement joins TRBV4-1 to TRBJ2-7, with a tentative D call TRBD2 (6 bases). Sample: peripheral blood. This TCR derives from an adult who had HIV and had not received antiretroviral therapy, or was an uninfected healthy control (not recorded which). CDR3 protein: CASSQVTGETYEQYF. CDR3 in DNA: TGCGCCAGCAGCCAAGTGACGGGAGAAACCTACGAGCAGTACTTC.